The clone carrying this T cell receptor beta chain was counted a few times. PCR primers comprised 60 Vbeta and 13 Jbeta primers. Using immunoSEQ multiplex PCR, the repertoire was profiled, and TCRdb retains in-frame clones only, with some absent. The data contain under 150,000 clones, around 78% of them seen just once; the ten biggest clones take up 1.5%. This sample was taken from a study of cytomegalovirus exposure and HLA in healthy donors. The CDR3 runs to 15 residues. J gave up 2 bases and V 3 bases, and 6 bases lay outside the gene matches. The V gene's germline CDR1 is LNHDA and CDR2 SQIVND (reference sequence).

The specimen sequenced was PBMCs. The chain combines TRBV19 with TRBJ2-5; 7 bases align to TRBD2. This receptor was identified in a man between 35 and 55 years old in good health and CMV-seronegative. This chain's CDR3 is CASSILASGQETQYF. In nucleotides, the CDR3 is TGTGCCAGTAGTATCCTCGCTAGCGGACAAGAGACCCAGTACTTC. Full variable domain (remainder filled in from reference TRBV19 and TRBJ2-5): DGGITQSPKYLFRKEGQNVTLSCEQNLNHDAMYWYRQDPGQGLRLIYYSQIVNDFQKGDIAEGYSVSREKKESFPLTVTSAQKNPTAFYLCASSILASGQETQYFGPGTRLLVL.